Following are 20 T cell receptor beta chains from one sample sequenced in a study of blood T cell repertoires in COVID-19. This table comes from immunoSEQ multiplex PCR, and its TCRdb copy is limited to in-frame clones, with some not included. The sample carries 230,000 or so clones, 84% recorded once. The material sequenced was peripheral blood. These receptors were taken from a woman in her forties who had recovered from COVID-19.

The chain carries TRBV28 and TRBJ2-1, with a tentative D call TRBD1 (7 bases). The CDR3 length is 18 residues. Trimming stripped 4 bases from V and 10 bases from J, with 29 bases between. The V gene's germline CDR1 is MDHEN and CDR2 SYDVKM. CDR3 protein: CASSSYTSSEGALSEQFF. The CDR3, as DNA: TGTGCCAGCAGTTCCTATACATCTAGCGAGGGGGCCCTCTCCGAGCAGTTCTTC.

This chain links TRBV27 with TRBJ2-7; tentative D call: TRBD1 (5 bases). The CDR3 totals 14 residues. The germline V and J ends were trimmed by 5 bases and 2 bases, with 13 bases remaining between them. Germline lookup yields CDR1 MNHEY and CDR2 SMNVEV (reference sequence). For the CDR3, the DNA is TGTGCCAGCAGTCCCTTTACAGGTCCCTACGAGCAGTACTTC. This gives the protein CASSPFTGPYEQYF.

The chain joins TRBV11-3 to TRBJ1-1; D unclear. Looked up from germline, CDR1 is SGHNT and CDR2 is YENEEA. CDR3 size: 13 residues. V was trimmed by 3 bases and J by 1 base, leaving 6 bases between them. Here the CDR3 DNA reads TGTGCCAGCAGCTTTAACAAGAACACTGAAGCTTTCTTT. It encodes CASSFNKNTEAFF.

Here the CDR3 reads CASSQDRVYGYTF. The CDR3 region has the DNA TGTGCCAGCAGCCAAGACAGGGTCTATGGCTACACCTTC. The V gene is TRBV28, the J gene TRBJ1-2; the match to TRBD1 covers 7 bases. Germline loops: CDR1 MDHEN, CDR2 SYDVKM. The J segment lost 4 bases and the V segment lost 6 bases, leaving 5 bases of the junction unmatched. The CDR3 has 13 residues.

This clone was observed once. The chain has TRBV28 and TRBJ2-3; tentatively, D is TRBD1 (6 bases). The V end was cut by 3 bases, the J end by 0 bases, with 16 bases between. Germline V lookup: CDR1 MDHEN, CDR2 SYDVKM. This CDR3 comprises 17 residues. CDR3 in amino acids: CASSFFRGASSTDTQYF. The CDR3 DNA sequence: TGTGCCAGCAGTTTTTTCAGGGGTGCGTCTAGCACAGATACGCAGTATTTT. The whole variable domain, remainder taken from reference TRBV28 and TRBJ2-3, is DVKVTQSSRYLVKRTGEKVFLECVQDMDHENMFWYRQDPGLGLRLIYFSYDVKMKEKGDIPEGYSVSREKKERFSLILESASTNQTSMYLCASSFFRGASSTDTQYFGPGTRLTVL.

The chain recombines TRBV4-1 with TRBJ2-5; D perhaps matches TRBD2 (5 bases). Deletions cut 0 bases from V and 2 bases from J, with 10 bases between. The germline CDR1 and CDR2 sequences are MGHRA and YSYEKL. CDR3 size: 15 residues. The DNA for the CDR3 is TGCGCCAGCAGCCAAGAAGGGCGGGTTCAAGAGACCCAGTACTTC. Amino acids: CASSQEGRVQETQYF.

The V gene is TRBV6-2 or TRBV6-3, the J gene TRBJ2-4, with D perhaps TRBD2 (5 bases). This CDR3 is built from 13 residues. The germline gives CDR1 MNHEY, CDR2 SVGEGT. Trimming took off 2 bases at V and 8 bases at J, with 10 bases between the two ends. The CDR3 sequence is CASSYTGMDIQYF. The CDR3 DNA sequence: TGTGCCAGCAGTTACACGGGGATGGACATTCAGTACTTC.

J is TRBJ2-5 and V is TRBV5-1; D is ambiguous. The length of the CDR3 is 13 residues. Per the germline V gene, CDR1 is SGHRS and CDR2 is YFSETQ. The germline V and J ends were trimmed by 6 bases and 5 bases, with 14 bases remaining between them. The CDR3 sequence: CASKLTQVETQYF. The CDR3 DNA reads as TGCGCCAGCAAACTGACCCAGGTTGAGACCCAGTACTTC.

This rearrangement joins TRBV14 to TRBJ1-2, with D possibly TRBD1 on 5 matching bases. This CDR3 is built from 14 residues. CDR1 is SGHDN, CDR2 FVKESK, per germline. Trimming removed 3 bases from V and 4 bases from J, with 12 bases in between. The CDR3 nucleotides read TGTGCCAGCAGCCAGACCGGGAGGGGCTATGGCTACACCTTC. Protein sequence: CASSQTGRGYGYTF. The variable domain in full, with the rest retrieved from reference TRBV14 and TRBJ1-2, is EAGVTQFPSHSVIEKGQTVTLRCDPISGHDNLYWYRRVMGKEIKFLLHFVKESKQDESGMPNNRFLAERTGGTYSTLKVQPAELEDSGVYFCASSQTGRGYGYTFGSGTRLTVV.

The chain couples TRBV5-8 to TRBJ2-3; 8 positions agree with TRBD1. This CDR3 comprises 16 residues. The germline V gene encodes CDR1 SGHTS and CDR2 YDEGEE. V trimming: 3 bases; J trimming: 5 bases; junction bases outside the gene matches: 11. The CDR3 DNA reads TGTGCCAGCAGCTCCCTACAGGGGGGATACGGAGATACGCAGTATTTT. Translation gives CASSSLQGGYGDTQYF. Together with reference TRBV5-8 and TRBJ2-3, the CDR3 gives the full variable domain: EAGVTQSPTHLIKTRGQQATLRCSPISGHTSVYWYQQALGLGLQFLLWYDEGEERNRGNFPPRFSGRQFPNYSSELNVNALELEDSALYLCASSSLQGGYGDTQYFGPGTRLTVL.

The chain uses TRBV3-1 (or the pseudogene TRBV3-2) and TRBJ2-5; TRBD2 matches 12 bases. The germline CDR1 and CDR2 sequences are LGHDT and YNNKEL (reference sequence). The CDR3 is 17 residues long. The V gene end was trimmed by 0 bases and the J gene end by 5 bases; junction bases not matched to a gene: 7. This CDR3 reads CASSQDRTSGEVETQYF. CDR3 DNA sequence: TGTGCCAGCAGCCAAGATCGGACTAGCGGGGAGGTGGAGACCCAGTACTTC.

The chain has TRBV12-5 and TRBJ1-2; possible D gene TRBD1, 5 bases. CDR1 and CDR2 from the germline V gene are LGHNT and FRNRAP. The CDR3 extends over 14 amino acids. Deletions cut 0 bases from V and 3 bases from J, with 8 bases between. CDR3 DNA sequence: TGTGCTAGTGGTTTGGTCCCACAGGACTATGGCTACACCTTC. Its protein product is CASGLVPQDYGYTF.

The V gene is TRBV19, the J gene TRBJ1-5, with 7 bases that match TRBD1. There are 14 residues in the CDR3. J lost 0 bases, V lost 6 bases, and 2 bases had no gene match. In germline, CDR1 is LNHDA, CDR2 SQIVND (reference sequence). The DNA of the CDR3 is TGTGCCAGTAGCGGACAGGTTAGCAATCAGCCCCAGCATTTT. It specifies CASSGQVSNQPQHF.

The J gene is TRBJ1-5, the V gene TRBV6-5; TRBD1 agrees at 7 bases. In germline, CDR1 is MNHEY, CDR2 SVGAGI. The ends lost 5 bases at V and 2 bases at J; junction bases unmatched: 6. This CDR3 contains 15 residues. The CDR3 coding sequence is TGTGCCAGCAGTCACAGGGGATTAGGCAATCAGCCCCAGCATTTT. It translates to CASSHRGLGNQPQHF.

The chain is built from TRBV24-1 and TRBJ1-1; D is ambiguous. The CDR3 length is 16 residues. The V and J ends lost 0 bases and 0 bases respectively, with 10 bases between them. Germline loops: CDR1 KGHDR, CDR2 SFDVKD. CDR3 sequence reads: CATSDLLAKLNTEAFF. The CDR3 DNA follows: TGTGCCACCAGTGATTTGCTCGCCAAGCTGAACACTGAAGCTTTCTTT.

This clone was counted only a few times. This rearrangement joins TRBV11-2 to TRBJ2-7; TRBD2 matches at 10 bases. The CDR3 loop spans 14 amino acids. CDR1 and CDR2 (germline): SGHAT, FQNNGV. V shed 6 bases, J shed 4 bases, and the junction held 6 bases outside the gene matches. CDR3 DNA sequence: TGTGCCAGCAGTGCCAGCGGGGGGGGGTACGAGCAGTACTTC. Translation gives CASSASGGGYEQYF.

This clone was observed a single time. The rearrangement joins TRBV5-1 to TRBJ1-2, with TRBD1 matching 9 bases. V lost 3 bases, J lost 8 bases, and 8 bases stayed unmatched. Germline values: CDR1 SGHRS, CDR2 YFSETQ. The CDR3 is made up of 14 amino acids. CDR3 nucleotides: TGCGCCAGCAGCTCCTTGACAGGGGGAGAAGGCTACACCTTC. This sequence encodes CASSSLTGGEGYTF.

This clone has only a few counts. This chain links TRBV4-1 with TRBJ1-2, with D hard to call. Germline V gene sequence: CDR1 MGHRA, CDR2 YSYEKL. V lost 0 bases, J lost 4 bases, and 12 bases lay in between. This CDR3 spans 15 amino acids. CDR3 in DNA: TGCGCCAGCAGCCAAGAGCGTCAGGCATTCTATGGCTACACCTTC. It specifies CASSQERQAFYGYTF.

The genes are TRBV6-5 and TRBJ2-1; 8 bases fit TRBD1. Germline values: CDR1 MNHEY, CDR2 SVGAGI. The trim removed 5 bases at V and 6 bases at J, leaving 6 bases unmatched. The CDR3 extends over 14 amino acids. CDR3 sequence reads: CASSLGTGPNEQFF. In DNA form, the CDR3 reads TGTGCCAGCAGTCTAGGGACAGGTCCCAATGAGCAGTTCTTC.

This chain connects TRBV18 to TRBJ1-1; possible D gene TRBD1, 5 bases. Trimming removed 6 bases from V and 1 base from J, with 15 bases in between. CDR3 length: 15 residues. Germline V gene sequence: CDR1 KGHSH, CDR2 LQKENI. Written as DNA, the CDR3 is TGTGCCAGCTCCCAAGGGGTAGAGAAGAACACTGAAGCTTTCTTT. Translated, it gives CASSQGVEKNTEAFF.